Listed here are 8 T cell receptor beta chains from one sample, sequenced in a study of T cells in Graves' hyperthyroidism and ophthalmopathy. From RNA transcripts, TCR beta CDR3 regions were amplified. HTBI primers were the set used in a first-round RT-PCR of the TCR CDR3. TCRdb re-derived calls from the multiplex PCR reads in MiXCR, one entry per CDR3 protein. This table holds about 610,000 distinct CDR3 sequences, about 15% found once. The specimen sequenced was blood. All receptors derive from a woman aged 40-49 years with Graves' ophthalmopathy.

The chain carries TRBV24-1 and TRBJ2-7; D may correspond to TRBD1 or TRBD2 (5 bases each). CDR3 length: 15 residues. CDR1 KGHDR and CDR2 SFDVKD come from the germline V gene. V was cut by 8 bases and J by 3 bases, with 19 bases left in between. CDR3 sequence: CATILSWDGIYEQYF. Written as DNA, the CDR3 is TGTGCCACCATCCTCAGCTGGGACGGGATCTACGAGCAGTACTTC.

This clonotype was detected ten times or more. The chain joins TRBV20-1 to TRBJ2-7; 13 bases map to TRBD2. Unmatched junction bases numbered 13, after V lost 6 bases and J lost 5 bases. Germline CDR1 and CDR2: DFQATT and SNEGSKA (reference sequence). The CDR3 runs 16 residues. DNA for the CDR3: TGCAGTGCCCGCCGGACTAGCGGGAGCCCCTCAAACGAGCAGTACTTC. Its translation is CSARRTSGSPSNEQYF.

This clonotype turned up a few times. The chain is built from TRBV30 and TRBJ1-1; the D gene is possibly TRBD1 (6 bases). The CDR3 sequence is 13 residues long. Per the germline V gene, CDR1 is GTSNPN and CDR2 is SVGIG (reference sequence). CDR3 DNA: TGTGCTCCAACGGGGGGCCGGAACACTGAAGCTTTCTTT. It specifies CAPTGGRNTEAFF.

Sample share makes this clonotype medium-sized. This chain links TRBV12-5 with TRBJ2-5; TRBD1 agrees at 9 bases. Germline CDR1 is LGHNT and CDR2 is FRNRAP. CDR3 size: 13 residues. J was trimmed by 6 bases and V by 6 bases; bases with no gene match: 5. The CDR3 protein is CASGQGAWKTQYF. In DNA form, the CDR3 reads TGTGCTAGTGGACAGGGGGCGTGGAAGACCCAGTACTTC.

The chain combines TRBV19 with TRBJ1-2, with TRBD1 identical over 7 bases. Germline CDR1 reads LNHDA; CDR2 reads SQIVND (reference sequence). The CDR3 runs to 12 residues. V lost 6 bases, J lost 7 bases, and 5 bases stayed unmatched. The CDR3, as DNA: TGTGCCAGTAGAGACAGGGAAAGTGGCTACACCTTC. This codes for CASRDRESGYTF.

This clonotype was seen ten or more times. The gene calls are TRBV29-1 and TRBJ1-1; unclear D gene. With 1 base removed from V and 0 bases from J, the gap between germline ends came to 12 bases. There are 15 residues in the CDR3. Germline CDR1 and CDR2: SQVTM and ANQGSEA. CDR3 DNA: TGCAGCGTTGAAGGGGCACTTTCCATGAACACTGAAGCTTTCTTT. It encodes CSVEGALSMNTEAFF.

At least ten counts were recorded for this clonotype. This chain links TRBV4-1 with TRBJ2-5; D gene ambiguous. Germline CDR1 MGHRA, CDR2 YSYEKL. V dropped 1 base and J dropped 0 bases, with 12 bases sitting between them. This CDR3 is 16 amino acids long. The DNA of the CDR3 is TGCGCCAGCAGCCAAGGCCCCCCCGACAACCAAGAGACCCAGTACTTC. It codes for CASSQGPPDNQETQYF.

This chain connects TRBV20-1 to TRBJ2-5; D is unclear. With 4 bases removed from V and 11 bases from J, the gap between germline ends came to 23 bases. The CDR3 has 14 residues. CDR1 and CDR2 from the germline V gene are DFQATT and SNEGSKA (reference sequence). The CDR3 region is CSATTHRAANFQYF. The DNA for the CDR3 is TGCAGTGCTACTACCCATAGGGCAGCGAATTTTCAGTACTTC.